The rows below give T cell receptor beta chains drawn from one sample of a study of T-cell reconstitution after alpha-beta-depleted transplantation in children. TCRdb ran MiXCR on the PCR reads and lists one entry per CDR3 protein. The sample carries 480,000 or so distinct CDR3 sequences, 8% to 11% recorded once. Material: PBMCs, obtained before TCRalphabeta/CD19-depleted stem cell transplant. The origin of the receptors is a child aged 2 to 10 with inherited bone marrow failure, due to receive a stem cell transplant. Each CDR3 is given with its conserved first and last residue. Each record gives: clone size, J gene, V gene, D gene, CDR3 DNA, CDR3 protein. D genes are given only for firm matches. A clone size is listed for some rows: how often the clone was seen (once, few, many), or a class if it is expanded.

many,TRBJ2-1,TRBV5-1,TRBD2,TGCGCCAGCAGCTTGGCGGTAGCGGGAGGCAATGAGCAGTTCTTC,CASSLAVAGGNEQFF
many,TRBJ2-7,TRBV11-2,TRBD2,TGTGCCAGCCGACGACTAGCGGGAGGGCCTACCTACGAGCAGTACTTC,CASRRLAGGPTYEQYF
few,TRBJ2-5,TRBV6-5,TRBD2,TGTGCCAGCAGTTACTCCTTAACCTCGACTAGCGGGAGAGAGACCCAGTACTTC,CASSYSLTSTSGRETQYF
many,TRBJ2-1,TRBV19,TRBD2,TGTGCCAGTAGTATTATAGCGGGGGGACCGGTGGGTGAGCAGTTCTTC,CASSIIAGGPVGEQFF
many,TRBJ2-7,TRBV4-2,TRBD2,TGTGCCAGCAGCCAAGTGCGGGGGTCCTCCTACGAGCAGTACTTC,CASSQVRGSSYEQYF
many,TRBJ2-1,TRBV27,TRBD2,TGTGCCAGCAGTTTAAGATGGTTGGGGAGCGGCGGGAGGGCCTTGTTGTCTCAGTTCTTC,CASSLRWLGSGGRALLSQFF
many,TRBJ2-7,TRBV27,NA,TGTGCCAGCAGGCAGGTCCGCGGAGGCTTGTACGAGCAGTACTTC,CASRQVRGGLYEQYF
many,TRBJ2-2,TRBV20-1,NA,TGCAGTGCTCGAAGGACCGGGAACACCGGGGAGCTGTTTTTT,CSARRTGNTGELFF
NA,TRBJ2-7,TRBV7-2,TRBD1,TGTGCCAGCAGCCGATTACGGACAGGTCCCTACGAGCAGTACTTC,CASSRLRTGPYEQYF
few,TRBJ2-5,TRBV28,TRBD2,TGTGCCATCCGACTAGCGGGAGGGCGGGAGACCCAGTACTTC,CAIRLAGGRETQYF
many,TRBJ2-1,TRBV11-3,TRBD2,TGTGCCAGCAGCTTAGTAGCGGGCGGAGAGCAGTTCTTC,CASSLVAGGEQFF
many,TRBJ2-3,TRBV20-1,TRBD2,TGCAGTGCTAGTGAGGCTAGCGGGAAAGGCACAGATACGCAGTATTTT,CSASEASGKGTDTQYF
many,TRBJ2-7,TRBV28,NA,TGTGCCAGCAGCCCGGGACCTGGGAGGGAGCAGTACTTC,CASSPGPGREQYF
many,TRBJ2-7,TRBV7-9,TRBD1,TGTGCCAGCAGCTCATGGACAGGGGTGGCCTTCGAGCAGTACTTC,CASSSWTGVAFEQYF
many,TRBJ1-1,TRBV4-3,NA,TGCGCCAGCACGGGGTACGGGGATTCTGAAGCTTTCTTT,CASTGYGDSEAFF
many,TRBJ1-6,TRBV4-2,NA,TGTGCCAGCACCAAAGGACAGCCGTCTAATTCACCCCTCCACTTT,CASTKGQPSNSPLHF
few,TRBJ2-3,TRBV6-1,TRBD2,TGTGCCACGGCGAGGACTAGCCCTACAGATACGCAGTATTTT,CATARTSPTDTQYF
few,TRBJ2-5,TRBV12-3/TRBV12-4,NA,TGTGCCAGCAGTTTTAGGCTTTTAATCCAAGAGACCCAGTACTTC,CASSFRLLIQETQYF
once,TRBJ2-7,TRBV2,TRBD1,TGTGCCAGCAGAAGGGGGGGACAGGGGGCGATTTTCAGTCACGAGCAGTACTTC,CASRRGGQGAIFSHEQYF
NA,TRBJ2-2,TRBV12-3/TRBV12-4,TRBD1,TGTGCCAGCAGGGGACAGGGGGCCTTCACCGGGGAGCTGTTTTTT,CASRGQGAFTGELFF
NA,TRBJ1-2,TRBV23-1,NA,TGCGCCAGCAGTCGAGGGACTTCCTTGGGCCTTAACTATGGCTACACCTTC,CASSRGTSLGLNYGYTF
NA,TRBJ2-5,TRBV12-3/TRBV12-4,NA,TGTGCCAGCAGTTTACGAGAGACCCAGTGCTTC,CASSLRETQCF
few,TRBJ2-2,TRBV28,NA,TGTGCCAGCAGTTTATGGCCCTTGGGGGGATCCACCGGGGAGCTGTTTTTT,CASSLWPLGGSTGELFF
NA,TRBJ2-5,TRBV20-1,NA,TGCAGTGCTGACTCTGGGAAAGAGACCCAGTACTTC,CSADSGKETQYF
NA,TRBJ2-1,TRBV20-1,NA,TGCAGTGCTATAAGACAGACGGTTAATGAGCAGTTCTTC,CSAIRQTVNEQFF
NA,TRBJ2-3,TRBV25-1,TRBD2,TGTGCCAGCAGTTACCCAGGGACTAGGACAGATACGCAGTATTTT,CASSYPGTRTDTQYF
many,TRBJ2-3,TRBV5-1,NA,TGCGCCAGCAACCGGGACATTAGCACAGATACGCAGTATTTT,CASNRDISTDTQYF
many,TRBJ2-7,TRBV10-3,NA,TGTGCCATCAGTGAATTCACTCGGCGTCCGGGGACCTCCTACGAGCAGTACTTC,CAISEFTRRPGTSYEQYF
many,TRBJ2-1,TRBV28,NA,TGTGCCAGCAGTTTGACGGGATTCTTGGGGAATGAGCAGTTCTTC,CASSLTGFLGNEQFF
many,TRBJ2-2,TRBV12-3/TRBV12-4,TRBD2,TGTGCCAGCAGTCGAAGACTAGCGGGAGTTCGCACCGGGGAGCTGTTTTTT,CASSRRLAGVRTGELFF
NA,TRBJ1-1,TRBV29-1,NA,TGCAGCGTCCCCATCATCTCAGGGGCTGAAGCTTTCTTT,CSVPIISGAEAFF
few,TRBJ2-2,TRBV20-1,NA,TGCAGTGCTAGACCAATCCCCGGGACCTACACCGGGGAGCTGTTTTTT,CSARPIPGTYTGELFF
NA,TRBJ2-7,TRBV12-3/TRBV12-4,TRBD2,TGTGCCAGCAGTTCAGCGGGGGGCGAGTCCGAGCAGTACTTC,CASSSAGGESEQYF
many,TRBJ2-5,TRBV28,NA,TGTGCCAGCAGTCCATTGAAGGGCCCCCAGTACTTC,CASSPLKGPQYF
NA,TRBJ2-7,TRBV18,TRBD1,TGTGCCAGCTCACTTCAGGGGGATTACGAGCAGTACTTC,CASSLQGDYEQYF
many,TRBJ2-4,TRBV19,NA,TGTGCCAGTAGTATTGGGTCCAGATCCAAAAACATTCAGTACTTC,CASSIGSRSKNIQYF
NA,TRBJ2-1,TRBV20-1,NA,TGCAGTGCTAGACAGGTAGCCATGTTGGATGAGCAGTTCTTC,CSARQVAMLDEQFF
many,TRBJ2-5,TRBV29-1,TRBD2,TGCAGCGTTGAACTTGTGGGTTACGGGAGGGGAGAGACCCAGTACTTC,CSVELVGYGRGETQYF
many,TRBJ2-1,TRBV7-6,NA,TGTGCCAGCAGCAAGTCATATGGCGGCAATGAGCAGTTCTTC,CASSKSYGGNEQFF
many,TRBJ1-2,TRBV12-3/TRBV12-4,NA,TGTGCCAGCAGAATCCGGGACACGTATGGCTACACCTTC,CASRIRDTYGYTF
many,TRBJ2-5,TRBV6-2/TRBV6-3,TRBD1,TGTGCCAGCAGTTACCCTGGGACAGGGGAAGAGACCCAGTACTTC,CASSYPGTGEETQYF
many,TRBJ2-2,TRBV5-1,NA,TGCGCCAGCAGCTTGGTAGGGACCGGGTACACCGGGGAGCTGTTTTTT,CASSLVGTGYTGELFF
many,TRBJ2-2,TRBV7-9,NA,TGTGCCAGCAGCTGGGGCAGGGGGAACACCGGGGAGCTGTTTTTT,CASSWGRGNTGELFF
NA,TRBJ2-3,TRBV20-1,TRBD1,TGCAGTGCTTTAGAACCGGGACAGGGGCCAGATACGCAGTATTTT,CSALEPGQGPDTQYF
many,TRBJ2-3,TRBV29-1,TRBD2,TGCAGCGTTGTTGGCGGGGTCCCCCGAGCGGGAGGGCCCGTGGATACGCAGTATTTT,CSVVGGVPRAGGPVDTQYF
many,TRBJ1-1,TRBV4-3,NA,TGCGCCAGCAGCCAAGTCGTGTGGGGCGACACTGAAGCTTTCTTT,CASSQVVWGDTEAFF
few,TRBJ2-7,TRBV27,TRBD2,TGTGCCAGCAGTCAAGGACTAGCGAACGAGCAGTACTTC,CASSQGLANEQYF
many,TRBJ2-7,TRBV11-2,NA,TGTGCCAGCAGCTTAGTTGGCAGGGTTGGTGAGCAGTACTTC,CASSLVGRVGEQYF
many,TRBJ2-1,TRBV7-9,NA,TGTGCCATGGTGGGGACTTCCTCCTACAATGAGCAGTTCTTC,CAMVGTSSYNEQFF
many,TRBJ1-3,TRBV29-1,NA,TGCAGCGTTGGGCTCCAGGGGAGAAACACCATATATTTT,CSVGLQGRNTIYF
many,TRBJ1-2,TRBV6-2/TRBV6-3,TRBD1,TGTGCCAGCAGGAGGACAGGGGGCGGTAGCTATGGCTACACCTTC,CASRRTGGGSYGYTF
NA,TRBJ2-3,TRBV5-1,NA,TGCGCCAGCAGCGCGGACTACTCCGCAGATACGCAGTATTTT,CASSADYSADTQYF
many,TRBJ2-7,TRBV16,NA,TGTGCCAGCAGCCAATCCGGCAGGGGGGTGTTCGAGCAGTACTTC,CASSQSGRGVFEQYF
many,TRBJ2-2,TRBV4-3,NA,TGCGCCAGCAGCTTACGACTAGGGAGGACCGGGGAGCTGTTTTTT,CASSLRLGRTGELFF
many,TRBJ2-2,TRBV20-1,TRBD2,TGCAGTGCCATCGGACTAGCGGGAGGCACCGGGGAGCTGTTTTTT,CSAIGLAGGTGELFF